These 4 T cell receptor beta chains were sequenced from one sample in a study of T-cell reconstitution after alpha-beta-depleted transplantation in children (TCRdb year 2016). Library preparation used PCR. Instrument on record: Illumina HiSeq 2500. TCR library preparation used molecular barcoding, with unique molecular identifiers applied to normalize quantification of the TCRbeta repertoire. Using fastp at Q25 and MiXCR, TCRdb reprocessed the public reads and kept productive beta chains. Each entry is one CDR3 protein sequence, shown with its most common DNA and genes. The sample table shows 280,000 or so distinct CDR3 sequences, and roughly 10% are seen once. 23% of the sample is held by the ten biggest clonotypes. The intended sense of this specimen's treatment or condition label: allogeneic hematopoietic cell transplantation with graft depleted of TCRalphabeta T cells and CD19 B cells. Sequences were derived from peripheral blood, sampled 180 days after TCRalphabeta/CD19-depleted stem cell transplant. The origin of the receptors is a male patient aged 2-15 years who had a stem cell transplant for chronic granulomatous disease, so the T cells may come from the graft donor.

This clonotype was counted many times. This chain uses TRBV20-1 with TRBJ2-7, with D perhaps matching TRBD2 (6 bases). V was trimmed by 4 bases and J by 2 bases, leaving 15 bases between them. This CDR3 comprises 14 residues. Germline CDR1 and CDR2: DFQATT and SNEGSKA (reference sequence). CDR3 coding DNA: TGCAGTGCTACCGGACTATCTGGGGCCTACGAGCAGTACTTC. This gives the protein CSATGLSGAYEQYF.

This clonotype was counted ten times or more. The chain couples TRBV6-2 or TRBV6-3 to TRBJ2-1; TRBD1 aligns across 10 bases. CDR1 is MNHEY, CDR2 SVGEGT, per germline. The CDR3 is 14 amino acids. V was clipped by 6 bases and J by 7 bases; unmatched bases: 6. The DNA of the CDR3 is TGTGCCAGCAGCCTAGACAGGGGGCGGAATGAGCAGTTCTTC. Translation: CASSLDRGRNEQFF.

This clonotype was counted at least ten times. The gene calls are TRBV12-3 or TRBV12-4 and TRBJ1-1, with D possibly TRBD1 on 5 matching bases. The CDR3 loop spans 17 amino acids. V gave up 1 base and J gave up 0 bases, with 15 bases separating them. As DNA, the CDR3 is TGTGCCAGCAGTTTAGGAGGGGAGTTTGGAATGAACACTGAAGCTTTCTTT. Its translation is CASSLGGEFGMNTEAFF.

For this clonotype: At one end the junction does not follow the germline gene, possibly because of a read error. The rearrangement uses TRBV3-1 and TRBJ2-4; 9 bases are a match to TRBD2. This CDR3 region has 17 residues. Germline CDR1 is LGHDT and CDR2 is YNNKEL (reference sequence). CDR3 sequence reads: CASCQLGTSLAKNIQYF. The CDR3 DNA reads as TGTGCCAGCTGCCAATTGGGGACTAGCTTAGCCAAAAACATTCAGTACTTC.